This T cell receptor (beta chain) was retrieved from a study of cytomegalovirus exposure and HLA in healthy donors. Primers: 60 Vbeta forward and 13 Jbeta reverse. As handled by the study authors: Later analysis identified 80 million to 85 million unique TCR beta chains, 9 million to 12 million shared. Generated by immunoSEQ multiplex PCR, the TCRdb table keeps only in-frame clones and is missing some. The V and J calls and clone size were taken over from that table, and D and trimming were inferred from the DNA. Here the sample spans 200,000 to 250,000 clones, 76% being singletons. The V and J ends lost 4 bases and 4 bases respectively, with 13 bases between them. CDR1 is SGHTA, CDR2 FQGTGA, per germline. This CDR3 spans 15 amino acids.

This clonotype was sampled from a man aged 18 to 30 in good health and CMV-seronegative. Sample: PBMCs. The chain has TRBV7-3 and TRBJ1-4; D gene uncertain. The CDR3 spells CASSSNANFNEKLFF. The CDR3 DNA reads as TGTGCCAGCAGCTCCAACGCGAATTTTAATGAAAAACTGTTTTTT.